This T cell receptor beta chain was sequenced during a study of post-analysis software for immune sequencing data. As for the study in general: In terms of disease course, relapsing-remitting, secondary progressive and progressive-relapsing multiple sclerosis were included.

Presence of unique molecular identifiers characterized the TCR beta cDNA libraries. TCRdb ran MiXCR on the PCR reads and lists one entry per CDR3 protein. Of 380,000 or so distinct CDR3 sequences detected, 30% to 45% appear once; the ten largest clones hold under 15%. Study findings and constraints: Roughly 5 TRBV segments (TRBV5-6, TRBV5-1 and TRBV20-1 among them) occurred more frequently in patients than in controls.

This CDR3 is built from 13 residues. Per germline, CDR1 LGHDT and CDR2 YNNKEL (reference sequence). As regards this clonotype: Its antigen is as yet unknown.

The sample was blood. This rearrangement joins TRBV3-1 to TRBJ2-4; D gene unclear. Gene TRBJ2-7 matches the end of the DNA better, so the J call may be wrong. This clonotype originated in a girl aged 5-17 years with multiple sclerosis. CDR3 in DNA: TGTGCCAGCAGCCAAGTTTGGAACTACGAGCAGTACTTC. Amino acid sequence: CASSQVWNYEQYF.